These T cell receptor beta chains were read from a single sample in a study of T-cell memory formation after mild COVID-19. TCRdb re-called the 5' RACE reads with MiXCR, one entry per CDR3 protein. Here the sample spans a few hundred thousand distinct CDR3 sequences, 16% being singletons. Sequencing was carried out using PBMCs or a T cell subset sorted from them (not recorded which). The receptors here all came from a young man who had mild COVID-19 (a few samples of this study predate the infection). Cell type and time point are not known. CDR3s include the opening cysteine and the closing phenylalanine or tryptophan. A D gene is named only where the DNA matches it firmly. Size values are once, few and many counts, or a class for expanded clones, and some rows have none.

clone_size d_call j_call v_call cdr3_aa cdr3_nt
few TRBD1 TRBJ1-1 TRBV6-6 CASSYPRDRGWNTEAFF TGTGCCAGCAGTTACCCCCGGGACAGGGGATGGAACACTGAAGCTTTCTTT
. TRBD2 TRBJ2-5 TRBV20-1 CSARGGGGETQDF TGCAGTGCTAGAGGCGGGGGAGGAGAGACCCAGGACTTC
. TRBD1 TRBJ1-1 TRBV6-6 CASSDRVGNTEAFF TGTGCCAGCAGTGACAGGGTGGGGAACACTGAAGCTTTCTTT
. . TRBJ1-3 TRBV5-4 CASSPGAGNTIYF TGTGCCAGCAGCCCCGGGGCTGGAAACACCATATATTTT
few . TRBJ2-1 TRBV21-1 CASTLGWSRTSYNEQFF TGTGCCAGCACCCTGGGCTGGAGCAGGACGTCTTACAATGAGCAGTTCTTC
. . TRBJ1-1 TRBV10-3 CAIVDSRNTEAFF TGTGCCATCGTGGACAGCCGGAACACTGAAGCTTTCTTT
. . TRBJ1-1 TRBV29-1 CSVAQGPRTEAFF TGCAGCGTTGCACAGGGTCCGCGGACTGAAGCTTTCTTT
. . TRBJ1-1 TRBV6-1 CASSEAGGAPEAFF TGTGCCAGCAGTGAAGCGGGGGGGGCCCCTGAAGCTTTCTTT
few . TRBJ1-4 TRBV12-3/TRBV12-4 CASSSLPPGEKLFF TGTGCCAGCAGTTCATTGCCCCCCGGTGAAAAACTGTTTTTT
. . TRBJ1-2 TRBV24-1 CATSDLSESYGYTF TGTGCCACCAGTGATTTATCGGAGAGCTATGGCTACACCTTC